Following are 8 T cell receptor beta chains from one sample sequenced in a study of patients and donors after allogeneic stem cell transplantation. TCRdb passed the RT-PCR reads through MiXCR, listing each CDR3 protein once. The repertoire holds about 150,000 distinct CDR3 sequences, with about 36% as singletons. Material: blood, either unsorted or a sorted T cell fraction (not recorded which). These receptors came from a human donor who was either an allogeneic HSCT recipient or a stem cell or donor lymphocyte infusion donor (not recorded which). It is not recorded whose cells these are; they may come from a transplant donor.

Only a few counts were recorded for this clonotype. The chain links TRBV20-1 to TRBJ1-2; TRBD1 matches 10 bases. The CDR3 has 15 amino acids. The germline gives CDR1 DFQATT, CDR2 SNEGSKA (reference sequence). V shed 6 bases, J shed 4 bases, and the junction held 11 bases outside the gene matches. CDR3 amino acids: CSALGQGTRGYGYTF. Written as DNA, the CDR3 is TGCAGTGCCCTGGGACAGGGGACACGCGGCTATGGCTACACCTTC.

This clonotype was recorded a few times. The V and J genes are TRBV6-6 and TRBJ1-4; maybe TRBD1 (5 bases). This CDR3 is 15 amino acids long. Germline V CDR1 and CDR2: MNHNY, SVGAGI (reference sequence). V lost 4 bases and J lost 5, with 14 bases in between. CDR3 nucleotide sequence: TGTGCCAGCAGTTCCCAGGGATCCAAAAATGAAAAACTGTTTTTT. Translated, it gives CASSSQGSKNEKLFF.

J is TRBJ1-2 and V is TRBV5-1, with D perhaps TRBD1 (6 bases). The CDR3 has 13 residues. With 2 bases removed from V and 7 bases from J, the gap between germline ends came to 12 bases. Germline V gene data show CDR1 as SGHRS and CDR2 as YFSETQ. CDR3 sequence: CASSFYRDRGYTF. The CDR3 nucleotides read TGCGCCAGCAGCTTTTACAGGGACCGTGGCTACACCTTC.

There are a few counts of this clonotype. The gene calls are TRBV3-1 and TRBJ1-1; TRBD1 agrees at 7 bases. The length of the CDR3 is 13 residues. V lost 8 bases and J lost 0; bases outside the gene matches: 3. Germline V CDR1 and CDR2: LGHDT, YNNKEL (reference sequence). The DNA for the CDR3 is TGTGCCAGCGGAGGACAGGTGAACACTGAAGCTTTCTTT. This encodes CASGGQVNTEAFF.

The V and J genes are TRBV12-3 or TRBV12-4 and TRBJ1-1, with TRBD1 matching over 8 bases. The CDR3 is made up of 17 amino acids. Trimming removed 3 bases from V and 1 base from J; junction bases left unmatched: 10. CDR3 residues: CASSFTPPGQGNTEAFF. The CDR3 bases are TGTGCCAGCAGTTTTACGCCTCCCGGACAGGGGAACACTGAAGCTTTCTTT.

Comments on this clonotype: At one boundary the junction diverges from the germline segment, which might be a read error. The chain couples TRBV7-2 to TRBJ2-5; possibly TRBD2 for D (5 bases). Germline V gene data show CDR1 as SGHTA and CDR2 as FQGNSA. The CDR3 extends over 14 amino acids. CDR3 amino acids: CASSLEGLAETQYF. CDR3 coding DNA: TGTGCCAGCAGTTTAGAGGGTTTGGCGGAGACCCAGTACTTC.

The chain couples TRBV15 to TRBJ1-4, with D possibly matching TRBD1 (6 bases). From germline, CDR1 is LNHNV and CDR2 YYDKDF (reference sequence). The CDR3 length is 15 residues. Trimming cost V 3 bases and J 0 bases, with 8 bases left between them. The CDR3 region is CATSRWTATNEKLFF. The CDR3 DNA sequence: TGTGCCACCAGCAGGTGGACAGCAACTAATGAAAAACTGTTTTTT.

The chain carries TRBV27 and TRBJ2-5; TRBD2 is a possible D gene (5 bases). The CDR3 contains 15 residues. Germline V gene lookup returns CDR1 MNHEY and CDR2 SMNVEV (reference sequence). The V end was cut by 3 bases, the J end by 7 bases, with 18 bases between. CDR3: CASSLGWPGEGTQYF. The CDR3 region has the DNA TGTGCCAGCAGTTTGGGGTGGCCCGGCGAGGGGACCCAGTACTTC.